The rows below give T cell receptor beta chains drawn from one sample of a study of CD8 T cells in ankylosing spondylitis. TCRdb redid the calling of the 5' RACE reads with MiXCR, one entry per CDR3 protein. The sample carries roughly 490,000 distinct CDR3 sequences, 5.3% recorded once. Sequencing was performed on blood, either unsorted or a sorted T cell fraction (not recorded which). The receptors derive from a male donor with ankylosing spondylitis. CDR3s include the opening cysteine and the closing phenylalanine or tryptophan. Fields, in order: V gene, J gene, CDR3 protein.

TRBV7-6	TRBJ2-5	CASSLEGLGETQYF
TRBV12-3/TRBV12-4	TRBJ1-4	CASSSPQEYEKLFF
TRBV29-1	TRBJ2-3	CSVPGQGTDTQYF
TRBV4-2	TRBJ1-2	CASSRVGPGYTF
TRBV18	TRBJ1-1	CASSLVEYTEAFF
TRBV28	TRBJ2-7	CASSPPGQGLYEQYF
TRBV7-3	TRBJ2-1	CAFSYPRPTSGAYNEQFF
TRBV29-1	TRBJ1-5	CSARAQHF
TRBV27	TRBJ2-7	CASSLSAGKSYEQYF
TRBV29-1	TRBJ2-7	CSAAPSGGYEQYF
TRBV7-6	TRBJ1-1	CASSSREPNTEAFF
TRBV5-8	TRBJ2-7	CAMSPTLSYEQYF
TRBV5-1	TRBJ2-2	CASSLSGLHANTGELFF
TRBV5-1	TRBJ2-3	CASSTGTSGGASTDTQYF
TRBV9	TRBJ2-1	CASSVDAHGSYNEQFF
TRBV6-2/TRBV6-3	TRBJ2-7	CASSKLIPGLLLYEQYF
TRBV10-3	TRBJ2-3	CAIGGAASTDTQYF
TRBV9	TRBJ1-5	CASSTSGGPQPQHF
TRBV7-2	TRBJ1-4	CASSFDRGNEKLFF
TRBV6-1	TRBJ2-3	CASSERDRTDTQYF
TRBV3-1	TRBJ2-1	CASSPQGQWSSYNEQFF
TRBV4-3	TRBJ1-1	CASSQGRNTEAFF
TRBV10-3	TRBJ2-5	CAISYTGGETQYF
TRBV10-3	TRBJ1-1	CANRPDSNTEAFF